This entry describes one T cell receptor (beta chain). The data were taken from a study of blood T cell repertoires in COVID-19. Study overall: In each case, the material was cDNA or gDNA derived from T cells, B-cell-depleted T cells, or PBMCs.

Cohorts were determined from participant-reported clinical history. For recovered donors of Cohort 3, there were two negative PCRs, clearance, or symptom resolution. The CDR3 spans 14 residues. The V gene lost 2 bases and the J gene lost 4 bases, with 9 bases spanning the gap. Germline-derived CDR1 and CDR2 are MDHEN and SYDVKM. In the authors' methods: Amplification from reference gene primers served as the basis for estimated nucleated cell counts. Clones were read by immunoSEQ multiplex PCR, and TCRdb kept only the in-frame ones, dropping some. The DNA was the basis for D and trimming; V, J and clone size are from that table. The table includes about 46,000 clones, 86% detected once.

V is TRBV28 and J is TRBJ1-3, with no clear D. The sample comprised PBMCs or T cells enriched from blood (not recorded which). This receptor was obtained from a woman between 50 and 59 years old who had recovered from COVID-19. The CDR3 sequence is CASSLGLSGNTIYF. In DNA, the CDR3 is TGTGCCAGCAGTTTAGGACTCTCCGGAAACACCATATATTTT.